Following are 29 T cell receptor beta chains from one sample sequenced in a study of regulatory dendritic cells for organ transplantation. Allogeneic regulatory or mature dendritic cells were co-cultured for 5 days with CFSE-labeled sorted T cells at 1:10. This table comes from immunoSEQ multiplex PCR, and its TCRdb copy is limited to in-frame clones, with some not included. The sample includes fewer than 15,000 clones, 79% seen only once; the top ten take around 0.99%. The antigens these receptors bind are not known. Sample: naive CD8+ T cells from blood cultured with regulatory dendritic cells. Subset here: CD45RA+ naive T cells. Every receptor here comes from a human donor in good health.

The genes are TRBV9 and TRBJ1-4, with TRBD1 matching 9 bases. The V gene end was trimmed by 4 bases and the J gene end by 6 bases; junction bases not matched to a gene: 4. In germline, CDR1 is SGDLS, CDR2 YYNGEE. This CDR3 spans 14 amino acids. This CDR3 reads CASSTRQGDEKLFF. The CDR3, as DNA: TGTGCCAGCAGCACGAGACAGGGGGATGAAAAACTGTTTTTT.

This clone was detected once. The chain couples TRBV27 to TRBJ2-5; maybe TRBD1 (5 bases). This CDR3 contains 15 residues. The germline CDR1 and CDR2 sequences are MNHEY and SMNVEV (reference sequence). V shed 3 bases and J shed 2 bases, with 13 bases lying between them. CDR3 region: CASSLGSDSQETQYF. The CDR3 DNA follows: TGTGCCAGCAGTTTGGGATCCGACAGTCAAGAGACCCAGTACTTC.

CDR3 protein: CASSQDFSTYNEQFF. CDR3 nucleotides: TGTGCCAGCAGCCAAGATTTTTCCACCTACAATGAGCAGTTCTTC. The chain links TRBV4-2 to TRBJ2-1, with D uncertain. The CDR3 runs to 15 residues. CDR1 LGHNA and CDR2 YNFKEQ come from the germline V gene. V was pared by 0 bases and J by 2 bases, with 8 bases between.

This clone appeared once. The chain has TRBV7-6 and TRBJ1-4; D might be TRBD1 (6 bases). Germline CDR1 reads SGHVS; CDR2 reads FNYEAQ. Trimming shortened V by 3 bases and J by 7 bases, and 15 bases separated the two germline ends. This CDR3 is 15 amino acids long. The CDR3 spells CASSFSGEIPEKLFF. The CDR3, as DNA: TGTGCCAGCAGCTTCTCAGGGGAGATACCTGAAAAACTGTTTTTT.

This clone was recorded once. The gene calls are TRBV11-1 and TRBJ2-5; D is possibly TRBD2 (6 bases). CDR3 length equals 15 residues. The germline gives CDR1 SGHAT, CDR2 FQDESV (reference sequence). The V end was cut by 1 base, the J end by 0 bases, with 9 bases between. CDR3 region: CASSLGGGDQETQYF. CDR3 nucleotide sequence: TGTGCCAGCAGCTTAGGGGGAGGAGACCAAGAGACCCAGTACTTC.

The CDR3 DNA reads TGTGCCAGCAGTTACGGGGCAGGAACAGCCGGAAACACCATATATTTT. It translates to CASSYGAGTAGNTIYF. The chain uses TRBV6-5 and TRBJ1-3; tentatively, D is TRBD1 (5 bases). The V end lost 2 bases, the J end lost 4 bases, and 15 bases lay between the germline ends. This CDR3 has 16 amino acids. CDR1 and CDR2 (germline): MNHEY, SVGAGI.

The chain employs TRBV27 and TRBJ2-1, with D maybe TRBD1 (5 bases). This CDR3 has 13 amino acids. The germline CDR1 and CDR2 sequences are MNHEY and SMNVEV (reference sequence). V lost 5 bases and J 12 bases, leaving 17 bases between the germline ends. CDR3 DNA: TGTGCCAGCAGTCCACCTGGACATGCTTGGCAGTTCTTC. This translates into CASSPPGHAWQFF.

This chain links TRBV29-1 with TRBJ1-2; D gene uncertain. V was cut by 6 bases and J by 4 bases, with 15 bases left in between. This CDR3 comprises 13 residues. Germline V CDR1 and CDR2: SQVTM, ANQGSEA. The CDR3 loop reads CSVRDSFLYGYTF. CDR3 coding DNA: TGCAGCGTGCGGGATTCGTTTCTCTATGGCTACACCTTC.

The CDR3 here is CASSQDRGPGNTIYF. CDR3 sequence (DNA): TGCGCCAGCAGCCAAGACAGGGGGCCTGGAAACACCATATATTTT. V gene TRBV4-3 combines with J gene TRBJ1-3; TRBD1 matches 8 bases. V lost 0 bases and J lost 2; bases outside the gene matches: 0. The CDR3 has 15 residues. CDR1 LGHNA and CDR2 YSLEER come from the germline V gene.

In this sample, this clone turned up a few times. The rearrangement uses TRBV4-1 and TRBJ1-6, with TRBD1 as a possible D gene (5 bases). The V gene's germline CDR1 is MGHRA and CDR2 YSYEKL. V lost 1 base and J lost 9, with 13 bases in between. The CDR3 totals 15 residues. In DNA, the CDR3 is TGCGCCAGCAGCCAAGCAGGGACTTACCGTTCACCCCTCCACTTT. Encoded protein: CASSQAGTYRSPLHF.

V usage is TRBV7-6 and J usage is TRBJ2-1, with a weak D call TRBD2 (6 bases). V was clipped by 4 bases and J by 4 bases, with 14 bases between them. CDR3 length: 15 residues. Germline lookup yields CDR1 SGHVS and CDR2 FNYEAQ. CDR3 nucleotides: TGTGCCAGCAGCTCGGGGCGGGACCTTTACAATGAGCAGTTCTTC. It encodes CASSSGRDLYNEQFF.

V usage is TRBV7-9 and J usage is TRBJ2-2; D might be TRBD2 (6 bases). Per the germline V gene, CDR1 is SEHNR and CDR2 is FQNEAQ (reference sequence). The CDR3 contains 15 residues. Trimming took off 7 bases at V and 0 bases at J, with 12 bases between the two ends. The CDR3 bases are TGTGCCAGCACCCCCGAGCGGGCGAACACCGGGGAGCTGTTTTTT. This encodes CASTPERANTGELFF.

DNA of the CDR3: TGTGCCAGTAGTATAAACAGCTACAATCAGCCCCAGCATTTT. Residues: CASSINSYNQPQHF. This chain joins TRBV19 and TRBJ1-5; D unclear. CDR1 LNHDA and CDR2 SQIVND come from the germline V gene (reference sequence). This CDR3 region has 14 residues. V shed 2 bases and J shed 3 bases, with 8 bases lying between them.

The chain couples TRBV12-5 to TRBJ2-7; TRBD2 aligns across 8 bases. Germline V gene data show CDR1 as LGHNT and CDR2 as FRNRAP. Losses at the gene ends were 2 bases for V and 3 bases for J; bases not matched to a gene: 9. CDR3 length equals 16 residues. CDR3 sequence: CASGLRLARGNYEQYF. For the CDR3, the DNA is TGTGCTAGTGGTTTGAGACTAGCGAGGGGGAACTACGAGCAGTACTTC.

The chain joins TRBV5-1 to TRBJ2-5, with 7 bases matching TRBD2. The CDR3 totals 15 residues. Trimming removed 0 bases from V and 3 bases from J; junction bases left unmatched: 5. In germline, CDR1 is SGHRS, CDR2 YFSETQ. The CDR3 protein is CASSLETGGKETQYF. In DNA form, the CDR3 reads TGCGCCAGCAGCTTGGAGACGGGGGGAAAAGAGACCCAGTACTTC.

The chain carries TRBV6-5 and TRBJ2-7; 10 bases fit TRBD1. Germline V CDR1 and CDR2: MNHEY, SVGAGI. Trimming at V came to 6 bases and at J to 6 bases, leaving 8 bases not matched to a gene. The CDR3 has 14 residues. This CDR3 reads CASRAGGQGSEQYF. Here the CDR3 DNA reads TGTGCCAGCAGGGCGGGGGGACAGGGGAGCGAGCAGTACTTC.

This chain links TRBV16 with TRBJ1-1, with D maybe TRBD1 (5 bases). The germline V and J ends were trimmed by 0 bases and 0 bases, with 17 bases remaining between them. Looked up from germline, CDR1 is KGHSY and CDR2 is FQNENV. CDR3 size: 18 residues. CDR3 bases: TGTGCCAGCAGCCAATCGGGGGGGGGACTACCCCTGAACACTGAAGCTTTCTTT. It codes for CASSQSGGGLPLNTEAFF.

V and J are TRBV27 and TRBJ2-5; 9 positions agree with TRBD1. Germline V gene sequence: CDR1 MNHEY, CDR2 SMNVEV (reference sequence). V shed 2 bases, J shed 4 bases, and the junction held 8 bases outside the gene matches. CDR3 length: 16 amino acids. The CDR3 DNA is TGTGCCAGCAGTTTAATAAGGACAGGGGTTCGAGAGACCCAGTACTTC. It encodes CASSLIRTGVRETQYF.

V is TRBV5-5 and J is TRBJ1-1; TRBD1 might be the D (5 bases). CDR3 length equals 15 residues. Trimming removed 1 base at V and 6 bases at J, with 16 bases between. Germline CDR1 and CDR2: SGHKS and YYEKEE (reference sequence). The CDR3 DNA sequence: TGTGCCAGCAGCTTGTCCGGGGGGTCAATAGCTGAAGCTTTCTTT. This codes for CASSLSGGSIAEAFF. The complete variable domain, with remaining parts taken from reference TRBV5-5 and TRBJ1-1, reads DAGVTQSPTHLIKTRGQQVTLRCSPISGHKSVSWYQQVLGQGPQFIFQYYEKEERGRGNFPDRFSARQFPNYSSELNVNALLLGDSALYLCASSLSGGSIAEAFFGQGTRLTVV.

J is TRBJ2-1 and V is TRBV4-3, with D possibly matching TRBD1 (5 bases). With 1 base removed from V and 0 bases from J, the gap between germline ends came to 16 bases. This CDR3 spans 18 amino acids. Germline loops: CDR1 LGHNA, CDR2 YSLEER. CDR3 loop: CASSQAQTAKVSYNEQFF. CDR3 in DNA: TGCGCCAGCAGCCAAGCCCAGACAGCCAAAGTCTCCTACAATGAGCAGTTCTTC.

V is TRBV6-6 and J is TRBJ2-2, with 9 bases fitting TRBD2. This CDR3 is 15 amino acids long. Germline V gene sequence: CDR1 MNHNY, CDR2 SVGAGI (reference sequence). Trimming at V came to 7 bases and at J to 5 bases, leaving 8 bases not matched to a gene. For the CDR3, the DNA is TGTGCCAGCATCGGGCGGGGGGGCCAGACCGGGGAGCTGTTTTTT. Its translation: CASIGRGGQTGELFF.

This clone was seen more than once but under ten times. The chain recombines TRBV5-1 with TRBJ1-3; no clear D gene. Trimming took off 0 bases at V and 8 bases at J, with 15 bases between the two ends. Germline V gives CDR1 SGHRS, CDR2 YFSETQ. There are 15 residues in the CDR3. In DNA, the CDR3 is TGCGCCAGCAGCTTGGCCTACGGGGAGAGCGACACCATATATTTT. This sequence encodes CASSLAYGESDTIYF.

The rearrangement joins TRBV7-2 to TRBJ1-5; 10 nucleotides align to TRBD1. Germline-derived CDR1 and CDR2 are SGHTA and FQGNSA. This CDR3 is built from 16 residues. J was trimmed by 1 base and V by 1 base; bases with no gene match: 1. The CDR3 loop is CASSLGDRGSNQPQHF. DNA of the CDR3: TGTGCCAGCAGCTTAGGGGACAGGGGAAGCAATCAGCCCCAGCATTTT.

V gene TRBV6-5 combines with J gene TRBJ2-7; D is perhaps TRBD1 (6 bases). The CDR3 has 12 residues. Germline V lookup: CDR1 MNHEY, CDR2 SVGAGI. V gave up 11 bases and J gave up 1 base, with 12 bases separating them. The CDR3 DNA reads TGTGCCGTCAAGACAGGTTCCTACGAGCAGTACTTC. Translation gives CAVKTGSYEQYF.

The rearrangement links TRBV5-8 to TRBJ1-1, with TRBD1 matching 10 bases. J lost 1 base, V lost 3 bases, and 0 bases had no gene match. CDR1 is SGHTS and CDR2 is YDEGEE in the germline V gene. The CDR3 runs 14 residues. CDR3 coding DNA: TGTGCCAGCAGCTGGACAGGGGGGAACACTGAAGCTTTCTTT. As protein: CASSWTGGNTEAFF.

This clone has just a few counts. The V gene is TRBV27, the J gene TRBJ1-5, with 7 bases matching TRBD1. Germline V gives CDR1 MNHEY, CDR2 SMNVEV (reference sequence). The CDR3 runs to 15 residues. V was pared by 0 bases and J by 5 bases, with 4 bases of the junction left unmatched. CDR3: CASSLSTGPYQPQHF. The CDR3 nucleotides are TGTGCCAGCAGTTTATCGACAGGGCCCTATCAGCCCCAGCATTTT.

The rearrangement uses TRBV15 and TRBJ1-6, with D unresolved. From germline, CDR1 is LNHNV and CDR2 YYDKDF (reference sequence). Trimming cost V 0 bases and J 7 bases, with 13 bases left between them. This CDR3 has 16 residues. The DNA for the CDR3 is TGTGCCACCAGCAGAGATCTTGCGGGCAAAAATTCACCCCTCCACTTT. This encodes CATSRDLAGKNSPLHF.

Only a few counts were recorded for this clone. The chain joins TRBV6-5 to TRBJ1-2; D not resolved. This CDR3 region has 15 residues. Germline CDR1 reads MNHEY; CDR2 reads SVGAGI. Deletions cut 2 bases from V and 3 bases from J, with 13 bases between. The CDR3 spells CASSYTRYVDYGYTF. For the CDR3, the DNA is TGTGCCAGCAGTTACACCCGGTATGTGGACTATGGCTACACCTTC.

This sequence joins TRBV9 and TRBJ1-2; tentative D call: TRBD1 (6 bases). The CDR3 consists of 13 residues. Germline CDR1 reads SGDLS; CDR2 reads YYNGEE. The ends were cut back, 4 bases at V and 4 bases at J, with 11 bases in the middle. CDR3 sequence: CASSPRDTYGYTF. For the CDR3, the DNA is TGTGCCAGCAGCCCCCGGGACACCTATGGCTACACCTTC.